This note documents a single T cell receptor (beta chain) sequence. Genomic DNA, serving as template, underwent TCR beta VDJ and CDR3 profiling. TCRdb re-analysed the reads in MiXCR, keeping a single row per CDR3 protein. The sample carries approximately 80,000 distinct CDR3 sequences, 55% to 75% recorded once. The data are from a study of CD8+CD57+ T cells in acquired aplastic anemia. An expansion of CD8+CD57+ cells by flow cytometry had been shown in patients chosen for sequencing. The germline CDR1 and CDR2 sequences are LNHDA and SQIVND (reference sequence). This CDR3 has 13 residues. The V end lost 0 bases, the J end lost 6 bases, and 8 bases lay between the germline ends.

The chain has TRBV19 and TRBJ2-5; D gene uncertain. This clonotype was obtained from a human donor with aplastic anemia. The sample taken for sequencing was sorted CD4+, CD8+, or CD8+CD57+ T cells (not recorded which) from PBMCs. The CDR3 DNA follows: TGTGCCAGTAGTATAGAGCTGGGAAAGACCCAGTACTTC. Amino acids: CASSIELGKTQYF.